Listed below are T cell receptor beta chains from one sample, sequenced in a study of cytomegalovirus exposure and HLA in healthy donors. Assay used: immunoSEQ multiplex PCR; TCRdb lists only in-frame clones, some missing. Among about 180,000 clones listed, 60% to 80% were seen once. The sample taken for sequencing was PBMCs. The receptor source for this set is a man in his forties in good health and CMV-seropositive. CDR3s leave out the opening cysteine and the closing phenylalanine or tryptophan. Rows may omit the clone size; those that give it use once, few, many or a size class.

CDR3aa: ASSAPGGGQGREQY; v_gene: TRBV9; len: 14; j_gene: TRBJ2-7; abundance: .
CDR3aa: ASSLSGRVSYEQY; v_gene: TRBV7-9; len: 13; j_gene: TRBJ2-7; abundance: .
CDR3aa: ASSEKDSHYNEQF; v_gene: TRBV25-1; len: 13; j_gene: TRBJ2-1; abundance: .
CDR3aa: ASSQESKGMRGYT; v_gene: TRBV14; len: 13; j_gene: TRBJ1-2; abundance: .
CDR3aa: ASSSGGQGIYYGYT; v_gene: TRBV28; len: 14; j_gene: TRBJ1-2; abundance: .
CDR3aa: ASRGGASQETQY; v_gene: TRBV28; len: 12; j_gene: TRBJ2-5; abundance: .
CDR3aa: ASSLGENEQF; v_gene: TRBV5-1; len: 10; j_gene: TRBJ2-1; abundance: .
CDR3aa: ATKEEGGYWDSGELF; v_gene: TRBV10-3; len: 15; j_gene: TRBJ2-2; abundance: few
CDR3aa: ASSVSQTYNEQF; v_gene: TRBV9; len: 12; j_gene: TRBJ2-1; abundance: .
CDR3aa: ASSPSPGLAGAGANVLT; v_gene: TRBV11-2; len: 17; j_gene: TRBJ2-6; abundance: .
CDR3aa: ASSHRFPYNSPLH; v_gene: TRBV2; len: 13; j_gene: TRBJ1-6; abundance: .
CDR3aa: ASSLRGNTEAF; v_gene: TRBV5-5; len: 11; j_gene: TRBJ1-1; abundance: .
CDR3aa: ASSPTGGLGNTIY; v_gene: TRBV7-9; len: 13; j_gene: TRBJ1-3; abundance: .
CDR3aa: ASSLAGVAYNEQF; v_gene: TRBV27; len: 13; j_gene: TRBJ2-1; abundance: .
CDR3aa: ASSPSTGDADTQY; v_gene: TRBV11-2; len: 13; j_gene: TRBJ2-3; abundance: .
CDR3aa: TSSHRNKGLAGGRRGLKTQY; v_gene: TRBV1; len: 20; j_gene: TRBJ2-5; abundance: .
CDR3aa: ASTLRVGGEKLF; v_gene: TRBV5-8; len: 12; j_gene: TRBJ1-4; abundance: .
CDR3aa: ASSYSTHGNQPQH; v_gene: TRBV6-5; len: 13; j_gene: TRBJ1-5; abundance: .
CDR3aa: ASSTWTARTEAF; v_gene: TRBV19; len: 12; j_gene: TRBJ1-1; abundance: once
CDR3aa: ASSYGTGDYGYT; v_gene: TRBV6-6; len: 12; j_gene: TRBJ1-2; abundance: few
CDR3aa: ASSPGGFDTGELF; v_gene: TRBV7-6; len: 13; j_gene: TRBJ2-2; abundance: .
CDR3aa: ASSLVSSGNTIY; v_gene: TRBV5-1; len: 12; j_gene: TRBJ1-3; abundance: .
CDR3aa: ASSQAGTTNEKLF; v_gene: TRBV4-2; len: 13; j_gene: TRBJ1-4; abundance: .
CDR3aa: ASSLGQPGEPQH; v_gene: TRBV6-5; len: 12; j_gene: TRBJ1-5; abundance: .
CDR3aa: AWSREVGSPLH; v_gene: TRBV30; len: 11; j_gene: TRBJ1-6; abundance: .
CDR3aa: ASSPGDGETQY; v_gene: TRBV7-3; len: 11; j_gene: TRBJ2-5; abundance: .
CDR3aa: ASSLKASETQY; v_gene: TRBV5-1; len: 11; j_gene: TRBJ2-5; abundance: .
CDR3aa: ASQRANTGELF; v_gene: TRBV10-2; len: 11; j_gene: TRBJ2-2; abundance: .
CDR3aa: ASTPGGVGETQY; v_gene: TRBV19; len: 12; j_gene: TRBJ2-5; abundance: .
CDR3aa: ASSVQNSGNTIY; v_gene: TRBV2; len: 12; j_gene: TRBJ1-3; abundance: .
CDR3aa: ASSPRGAGANVLT; v_gene: TRBV10-1; len: 13; j_gene: TRBJ2-6; abundance: .
CDR3aa: ASSLYTALGNQPQH; v_gene: TRBV5-6; len: 14; j_gene: TRBJ1-5; abundance: .
CDR3aa: ASRGDPGNTIY; v_gene: TRBV2; len: 11; j_gene: TRBJ1-3; abundance: .
CDR3aa: ASSLGGGQGPDGYT; v_gene: TRBV5-1; len: 14; j_gene: TRBJ1-2; abundance: once
CDR3aa: ASSGGILETQY; v_gene: TRBV2; len: 11; j_gene: TRBJ2-5; abundance: .
CDR3aa: AISESIQGNSPLH; v_gene: TRBV10-3; len: 13; j_gene: TRBJ1-6; abundance: .
CDR3aa: ASSSRGETQY; v_gene: TRBV25-1; len: 10; j_gene: TRBJ2-5; abundance: .